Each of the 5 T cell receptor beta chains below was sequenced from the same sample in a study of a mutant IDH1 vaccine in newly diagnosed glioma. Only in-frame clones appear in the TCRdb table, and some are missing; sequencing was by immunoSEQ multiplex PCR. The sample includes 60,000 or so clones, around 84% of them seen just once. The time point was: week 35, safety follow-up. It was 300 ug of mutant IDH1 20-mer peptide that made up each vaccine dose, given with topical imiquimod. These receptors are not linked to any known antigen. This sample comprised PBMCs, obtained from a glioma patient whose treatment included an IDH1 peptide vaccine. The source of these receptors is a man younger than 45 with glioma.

DNA of the CDR3: TGCGCCAGCTGGACAGACTTAATGAACACTGAAGCTTTCTTT. This gives the protein CASWTDLMNTEAFF. V gene TRBV10-2 combines with J gene TRBJ1-1; D is perhaps TRBD1 (6 bases). This CDR3 is 14 amino acids long. Germline V gene data show CDR1 as WSHSY and CDR2 as SAAADI. The germline V and J ends were trimmed by 8 bases and 0 bases, with 13 bases remaining between them.

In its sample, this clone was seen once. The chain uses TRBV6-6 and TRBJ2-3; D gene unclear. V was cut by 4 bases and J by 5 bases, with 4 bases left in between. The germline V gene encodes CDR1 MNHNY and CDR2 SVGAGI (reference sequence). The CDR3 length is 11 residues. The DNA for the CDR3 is TGTGCCAGCAGTTCAGGAGATACGCAGTATTTT. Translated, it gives CASSSGDTQYF.

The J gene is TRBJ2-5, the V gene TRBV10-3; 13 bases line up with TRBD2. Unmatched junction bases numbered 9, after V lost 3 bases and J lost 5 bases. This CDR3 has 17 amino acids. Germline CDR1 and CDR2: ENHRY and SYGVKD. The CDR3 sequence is CAISDRLAGGRGETQYF. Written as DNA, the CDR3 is TGTGCCATCAGTGACAGACTAGCGGGGGGCCGGGGGGAGACCCAGTACTTC.

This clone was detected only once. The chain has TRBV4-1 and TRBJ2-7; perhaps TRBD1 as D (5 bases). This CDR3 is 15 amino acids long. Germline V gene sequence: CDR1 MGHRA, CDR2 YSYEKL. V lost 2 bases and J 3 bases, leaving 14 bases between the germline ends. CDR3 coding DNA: TGCGCCAGCAGCCAACCCAGGGCAAGAGTCTACGAGCAGTACTTC. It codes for CASSQPRARVYEQYF.

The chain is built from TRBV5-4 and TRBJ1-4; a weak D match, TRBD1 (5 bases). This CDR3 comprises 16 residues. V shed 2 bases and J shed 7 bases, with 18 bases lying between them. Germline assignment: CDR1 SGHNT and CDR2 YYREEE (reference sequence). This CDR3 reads CASSFWGGAPSEKLFF. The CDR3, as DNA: TGTGCCAGCAGCTTCTGGGGCGGGGCCCCTTCTGAAAAACTGTTTTTT.